The T cell receptor (beta chain) under discussion was sequenced for a study of neoadjuvant nivolumab and ipilimumab in lung cancer. Study conclusions and caveats: Blood richness before therapy tracked richness in tumors resected after neoadjuvant therapy. Only a small number of samples underwent TCR sequencing. Pathologic regression was not significantly tied to TCR clonality.

The CDR3 runs 15 residues. V lost 1 base to trimming and J lost 4 bases; unmatched junction nucleotides: 2. Germline CDR1 is SGHDT and CDR2 is YYEEEE. Regarding this clone: The antigen is not known.

Only in-frame clones appear in the TCRdb table, and some are missing; sequencing was by immunoSEQ multiplex PCR. The data show about 33,000 clones, with 92% seen just once and 2% to 2.5% held by the top ten. This sequence was found in an adult with non-small cell lung cancer. The V gene is TRBV5-6, the J gene TRBJ1-4; 9 positions agree with TRBD1. The starting material was peripheral blood, obtained after neoadjuvant nivolumab, alone or with ipilimumab, at or shortly before surgery. The CDR3 nucleotides read TGTGCCAGCAGCTTGCGACAGGGGGTTAATGAAAAACTGTTTTTT. The encoded protein is CASSLRQGVNEKLFF.